These 6 T cell receptor beta chains were all obtained from the same sample, sequenced in a study of breast tumors, draining lymph nodes, adjacent tissues. One entry per CDR3 protein, called by TCRdb with MiXCR from the multiplex PCR reads. The sample comprises about 230,000 distinct CDR3 sequences, 32% of which are singletons, and approximately 1.5% rests with the top ten. The lymph nodes were axillary draining lymph nodes from breast cancer patients. Specimen: axillary lymph node tissue. The receptor set was obtained from a female donor with breast cancer. Some clones in this sample may be carry-over from other donors' samples.

The rearrangement uses TRBV14 and TRBJ2-3; maybe TRBD1 (5 bases). The closer fit of TRBJ1-5 to the DNA end suggests the J call may be wrong. This CDR3 has 17 residues. The germline gives CDR1 SGHDN, CDR2 FVKESK. Written as DNA, the CDR3 is TGTGCCAGCAGCCAAGATCAGGGACTAGCGTGCACAGATACGCAGCATTTT. It is translated as CASSQDQGLACTDTQHF.

This chain links TRBV28 with TRBJ2-7, with TRBD2 identical over 7 bases. The length of the CDR3 is 15 residues. Germline V CDR1 and CDR2: MDHEN, SYDVKM. V gave up 8 bases and J gave up 3 bases; unmatched junction bases: 13. The CDR3 DNA is TGTGCCAGCGCTCCTGGGGGGGGGGTGTTCTACGAGCAGTACTTC. This encodes CASAPGGGVFYEQYF.

On this clonotype itself: A much larger clone differs by one base, so this may be a read error. The chain employs TRBV6-2 or TRBV6-3 and TRBJ2-7; tentatively, D is TRBD2 (5 bases). This CDR3 spans 15 amino acids. V was cut by 5 bases and J by 2 bases, with 16 bases left in between. CDR1 MNHEY and CDR2 SVGEGT come from the germline V gene. The CDR3 coding sequence is TGTGCCAGCAGTGTCGGGATCGGGGTAGCCTACGAGCAGTACTTC. It yields the protein CASSVGIGVAYEQYF.

This clonotype was recorded at least ten times. This chain links TRBV27 with TRBJ2-5; the match to TRBD1 covers 8 bases. The J segment lost 5 bases and the V segment lost 2 bases, leaving 4 bases of the junction unmatched. The germline V gene has CDR1 MNHEY and CDR2 SMNVEV (reference sequence). There are 14 residues in the CDR3. The CDR3 coding sequence is TGTGCCAGCAGTTTAGTGACAGGGGTGGAGACCCAGTACTTC. Protein product: CASSLVTGVETQYF.

This clonotype has at least ten counts. This chain connects TRBV6-1 to TRBJ2-7, with D unresolved. The CDR3 is 15 amino acids. Germline CDR1 is MNHNS and CDR2 is SASEGT. Trimming stripped 1 base from V and 3 bases from J, with 13 bases between. CDR3 DNA: TGTGCCAGCAGTGAAGAGGTGTACCGCTACTACGAGCAGTACTTC. As protein: CASSEEVYRYYEQYF.

This clonotype was observed many times. The rearrangement joins TRBV20-1 to TRBJ2-1; D perhaps matches TRBD2 (5 bases). The CDR3 loop spans 12 amino acids. Trimming shortened V by 3 bases and J by 7 bases, and 10 bases separated the two germline ends. Germline V gene lookup returns CDR1 DFQATT and CDR2 SNEGSKA (reference sequence). CDR3 in amino acids: CSARDFLNEQFF. The CDR3 DNA sequence: TGCAGTGCTAGGGACTTCTTGAATGAGCAGTTCTTC.